This T cell receptor (beta chain) was identified in a study of technical replicates of blood from a few donors. J gave up 6 bases and V 4 bases, and 2 bases lay outside the gene matches. Germline V gene sequence: CDR1 SGHTA, CDR2 FQGNSA. This CDR3 spans 14 amino acids. Method: immunoSEQ multiplex PCR; TCRdb's copy keeps in-frame clones and lacks some. The table records approximately 90,000 clones, about 96% of them present only once. Sequenced input: T cells isolated from PBMCs. This TCR came from a human donor in good health. The chain couples TRBV7-2 to TRBJ2-1; TRBD2 aligns across 11 bases. CDR3 bases: TGTGCCAGCAGCTCCACTAGCGGGGGCAATGAGCAGTTCTTC. Translating it yields CASSSTSGGNEQFF.